The clone carrying this T cell receptor beta chain was recorded a few times. The CDR3 length is 14 residues. Germline CDR1 is KGHSY and CDR2 is FQNENV. V shed 6 bases and J 13 bases; nucleotides not matched to a gene: 12. The data originate from a study of cytomegalovirus exposure and HLA in healthy donors. This PCR relied on a set of 60 Vbeta primers and 13 Jbeta primers. Here immunoSEQ multiplex PCR was the method, and the copy in TCRdb shows in-frame clones only, minus some. The table includes roughly 190,000 clones, approximately 84% detected once. This sequence joins TRBV16 and TRBJ1-6; 7 bases map to TRBD1. This TCR was sampled from a man aged 45-65 years in good health and CMV-seronegative. Material for sequencing was PBMCs. This chain's CDR3 is CASSPSRGYGPLHF. The CDR3 bases are TGTGCCAGCAGTCCCAGCAGGGGGTACGGGCCCCTCCACTTT.